This T cell receptor beta chain was retrieved from a study of blood T cell repertoires in COVID-19. Study-wide context: COVID-19 samples, acute and convalescent, were from the United States, Italy and Spain. T cells, B-cell-depleted T cells, or PBMCs provided the cDNA or gDNA that served as material.

Patients from Seattle were sampled longitudinally, starting during active infection. V dropped 4 bases and J dropped 3 bases, with 12 bases sitting between them. The CDR3 spans 15 residues. Germline V gene lookup returns CDR1 SNHLY and CDR2 FYNNEI. The authors' processing: It was from reference gene primer amplification that nucleated cell counts were estimated. Using immunoSEQ multiplex PCR, the repertoire was profiled, and TCRdb retains in-frame clones only, with some absent. The V and J calls and the clone size are those of that table, but D and trimming were determined from the DNA. The sample records just over 300,000 clones, just under 90% being singletons.

This sequence joins TRBV2 and TRBJ2-2; the D gene is possibly TRBD2 (6 bases). The sequenced sample consisted of peripheral blood. The receptor was derived from a woman in her 30s with COVID-19, enrolled during active disease. The CDR3, as DNA: TGTGCCAGCAGTGGAACTAGCAGAGACACCGGGGAGCTGTTTTTT. It codes for CASSGTSRDTGELFF.